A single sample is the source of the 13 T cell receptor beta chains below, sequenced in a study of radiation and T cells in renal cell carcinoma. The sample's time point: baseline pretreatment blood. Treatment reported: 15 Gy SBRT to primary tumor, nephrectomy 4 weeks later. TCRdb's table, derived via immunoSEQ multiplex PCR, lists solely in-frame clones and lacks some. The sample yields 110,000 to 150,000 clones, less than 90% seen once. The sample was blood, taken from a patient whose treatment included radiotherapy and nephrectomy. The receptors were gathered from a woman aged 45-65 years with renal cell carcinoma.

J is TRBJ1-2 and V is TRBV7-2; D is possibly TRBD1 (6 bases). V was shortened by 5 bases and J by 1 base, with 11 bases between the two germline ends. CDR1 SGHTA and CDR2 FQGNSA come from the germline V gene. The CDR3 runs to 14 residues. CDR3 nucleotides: TGTGCCAGCAGCCGGGAGGGGGATAACTATGGCTACACCTTC. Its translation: CASSREGDNYGYTF.

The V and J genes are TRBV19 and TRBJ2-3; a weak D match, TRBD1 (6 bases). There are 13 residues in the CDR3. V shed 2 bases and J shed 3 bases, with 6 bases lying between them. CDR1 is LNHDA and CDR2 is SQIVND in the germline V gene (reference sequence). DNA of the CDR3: TGTGCCAGTAGTATAACAGGGACAGATACGCAGTATTTT. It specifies CASSITGTDTQYF. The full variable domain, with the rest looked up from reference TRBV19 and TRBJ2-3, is DGGITQSPKYLFRKEGQNVTLSCEQNLNHDAMYWYRQDPGQGLRLIYYSQIVNDFQKGDIAEGYSVSREKKESFPLTVTSAQKNPTAFYLCASSITGTDTQYFGPGTRLTVL.

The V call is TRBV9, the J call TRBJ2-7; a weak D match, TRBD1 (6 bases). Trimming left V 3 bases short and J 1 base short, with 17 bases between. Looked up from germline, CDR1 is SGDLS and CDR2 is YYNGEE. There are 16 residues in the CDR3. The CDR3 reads CASSEGSLDRSYEQYF. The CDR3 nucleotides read TGTGCCAGCAGCGAGGGGTCCCTGGACAGATCCTACGAGCAGTACTTC. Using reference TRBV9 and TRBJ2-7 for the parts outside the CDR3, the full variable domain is DSGVTQTPKHLITATGQRVTLRCSPRSGDLSVYWYQQSLDQGLQFLIQYYNGEERAKGNILERFSAQQFPDLHSELNLSSLELGDSALYFCASSEGSLDRSYEQYFGPGTRLTVT.

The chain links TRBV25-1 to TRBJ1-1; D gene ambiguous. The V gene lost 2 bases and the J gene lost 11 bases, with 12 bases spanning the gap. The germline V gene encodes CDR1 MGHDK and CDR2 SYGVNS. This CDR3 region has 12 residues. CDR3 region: CASSEGRGGAFF. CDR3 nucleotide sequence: TGTGCCAGCAGTGAAGGGCGTGGAGGGGCTTTCTTT.

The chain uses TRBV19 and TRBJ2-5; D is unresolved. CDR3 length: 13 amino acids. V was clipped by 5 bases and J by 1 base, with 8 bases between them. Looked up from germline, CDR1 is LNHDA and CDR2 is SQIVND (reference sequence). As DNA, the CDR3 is TGTGCCAGTAGTGCAGGTACCCAAGAGACCCAGTACTTC. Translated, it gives CASSAGTQETQYF.

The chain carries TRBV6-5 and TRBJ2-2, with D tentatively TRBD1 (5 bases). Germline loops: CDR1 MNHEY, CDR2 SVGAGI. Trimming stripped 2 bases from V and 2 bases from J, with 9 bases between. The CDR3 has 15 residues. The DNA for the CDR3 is TGTGCCAGCAGTTACAGGACACTTAACACCGGGGAGCTGTTTTTT. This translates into CASSYRTLNTGELFF.

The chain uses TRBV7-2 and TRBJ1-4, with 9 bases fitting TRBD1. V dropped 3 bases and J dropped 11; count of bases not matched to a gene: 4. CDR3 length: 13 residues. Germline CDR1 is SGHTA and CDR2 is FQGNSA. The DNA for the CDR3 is TGTGCCAGCAGCTTGGACAGGGGTGGGAAACTGTTTTTT. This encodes CASSLDRGGKLFF.

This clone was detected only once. The CDR3 protein is CASSVEVGDEKLFF. CDR3 DNA: TGTGCCAGCAGCGTAGAGGTAGGGGATGAAAAACTGTTTTTT. This sequence joins TRBV9 and TRBJ1-4; the D gene is possibly TRBD1 (5 bases). The V end lost 0 bases, the J end lost 6 bases, and 9 bases lay between the germline ends. This CDR3 is 14 amino acids long. The V gene's germline CDR1 is SGDLS and CDR2 YYNGEE.

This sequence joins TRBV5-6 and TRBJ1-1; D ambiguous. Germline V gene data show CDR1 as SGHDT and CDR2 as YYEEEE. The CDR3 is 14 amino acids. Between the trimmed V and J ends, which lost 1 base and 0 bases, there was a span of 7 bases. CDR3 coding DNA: TGTGCCAGCAGCTTGTTTTTGGTGAACACTGAAGCTTTCTTT. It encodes CASSLFLVNTEAFF.

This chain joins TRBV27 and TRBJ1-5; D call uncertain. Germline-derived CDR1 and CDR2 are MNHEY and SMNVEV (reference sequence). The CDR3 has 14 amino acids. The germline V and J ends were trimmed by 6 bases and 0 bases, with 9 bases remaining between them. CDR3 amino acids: CASSVQNSNQPQHF. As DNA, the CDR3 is TGTGCCAGCAGCGTACAGAATAGCAATCAGCCCCAGCATTTT.

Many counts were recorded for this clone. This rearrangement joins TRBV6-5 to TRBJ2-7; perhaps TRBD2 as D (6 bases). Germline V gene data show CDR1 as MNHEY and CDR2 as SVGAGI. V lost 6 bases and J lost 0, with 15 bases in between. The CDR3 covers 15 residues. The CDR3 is CASSYGTPLSYEQYF. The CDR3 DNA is TGTGCCAGCAGCTACGGGACTCCCCTCTCCTACGAGCAGTACTTC.

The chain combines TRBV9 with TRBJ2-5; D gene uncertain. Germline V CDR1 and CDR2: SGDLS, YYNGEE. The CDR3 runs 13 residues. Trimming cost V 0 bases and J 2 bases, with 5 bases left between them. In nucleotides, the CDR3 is TGTGCCAGCAGCGTAGACTTACAAGAGACCCAGTACTTC. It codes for CASSVDLQETQYF.

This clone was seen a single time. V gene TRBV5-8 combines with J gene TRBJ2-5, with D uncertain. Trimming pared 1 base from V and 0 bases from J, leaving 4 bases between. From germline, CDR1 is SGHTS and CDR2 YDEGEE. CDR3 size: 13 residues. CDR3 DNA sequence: TGTGCCAGCAGCTTGTCAAACCAAGAGACCCAGTACTTC. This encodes CASSLSNQETQYF.